The next 25 T cell receptor beta chains were all read from a single sample in a study of blood T cell repertoires in COVID-19. Sequenced by immunoSEQ multiplex PCR; TCRdb stores in-frame clones only, minus some. The table shows some 300,000 clones, with around 92% occurring only once. Source material: PBMCs or T cells enriched from blood (not recorded which). These TCRs come from a woman between 25 and 40 years old who had recovered from COVID-19.

This chain links TRBV12-3 or TRBV12-4 with TRBJ2-1, with D possibly being TRBD2 (5 bases). V lost 8 bases, J lost 7 bases, and 15 bases lay in between. The CDR3 spans 13 residues. CDR3 DNA sequence: TGTGCCAGCTACCGGGGAGTGGGGAATGAGCAGTTCTTC. Amino acids: CASYRGVGNEQFF.

This clone was detected once. This rearrangement joins TRBV7-6 to TRBJ1-1; D gene uncertain. The CDR3 sequence is 13 residues long. The V and J ends lost 5 bases and 1 base respectively, with 8 bases between them. Germline lookup yields CDR1 SGHVS and CDR2 FNYEAQ. This CDR3 reads CASSRQENTEAFF. The CDR3 DNA is TGTGCCAGCAGCCGTCAGGAGAACACTGAAGCTTTCTTT.

This clone was found a few times. CDR3 amino acids: CASSQAMGLGDYEQYF. The CDR3 DNA reads as TGTGCCAGCAGCCAAGCTATGGGACTAGGAGACTACGAGCAGTACTTC. The chain has TRBV3-1 (or the pseudogene TRBV3-2) and TRBJ2-7, with 8 nucleotides matching TRBD2. CDR1 and CDR2 from the germline V gene are LGHDT and YNNKEL (reference sequence). The CDR3 is made up of 16 amino acids. Germline trimming cut 1 base from V and 3 bases from J; bases unmatched to any gene: 8.

The genes are TRBV5-6 and TRBJ1-5, with 9 nucleotides matching TRBD1. The length of the CDR3 is 17 residues. Germline trimming cut 0 bases from V and 5 bases from J; bases unmatched to any gene: 9. In germline, CDR1 is SGHDT, CDR2 YYEEEE. The CDR3 DNA sequence: TGTGCCAGCAGCTTGGCGCTTGGGGACAGGGATGATCAGCCCCAGCATTTT. Its translation: CASSLALGDRDDQPQHF.

The chain links TRBV19 to TRBJ2-3; TRBD2 matches at 8 bases. The CDR3 length is 16 residues. The J segment lost 2 bases and the V segment lost 5 bases, leaving 9 bases of the junction unmatched. Germline CDR1 reads LNHDA; CDR2 reads SQIVND (reference sequence). CDR3 nucleotide sequence: TGTGCCAGTAGTCCTCAACAGCGGGAGAACACAGATACGCAGTATTTT. Its translation is CASSPQQRENTDTQYF.

This clone was seen once. The chain links TRBV27 to TRBJ1-1; a weak D match, TRBD1 (5 bases). From germline, CDR1 is MNHEY and CDR2 SMNVEV (reference sequence). Trimming took 1 base from V and 3 from J, leaving 21 bases between them. The CDR3 is 18 amino acids. As DNA, the CDR3 is TGTGCCAGCAGTTTATTATCGGTAGGGCGCCGGGGGGACACTGAAGCTTTCTTT. Its translation: CASSLLSVGRRGDTEAFF.

The V gene is TRBV6-2 or TRBV6-3, the J gene TRBJ2-1, with a possible D match to TRBD2 (6 bases). Germline loops: CDR1 MNHEY, CDR2 SVGEGT. V gave up 4 bases and J gave up 6 bases, with 19 bases separating them. The CDR3 consists of 16 residues. CDR3 loop: CASSWVPGLTPNEQFF. The CDR3 DNA follows: TGTGCCAGCAGTTGGGTACCGGGACTCACTCCCAATGAGCAGTTCTTC.

The DNA for the CDR3 is TGTGCCAGCAGCTTAGGGACTAGCGGAGAACAAGAGACCCAGTACTTC. Its translation: CASSLGTSGEQETQYF. The genes are TRBV7-6 and TRBJ2-5, with 10 nucleotides matching TRBD2. Germline CDR1 is SGHVS and CDR2 is FNYEAQ. The CDR3 is 16 residues long. Trimming removed 1 base from V and 2 bases from J; junction bases left unmatched: 4.

This chain links TRBV5-1 with TRBJ1-1; no clear D. The V and J ends lost 0 bases and 2 bases respectively, with 8 bases between them. This CDR3 is built from 14 residues. From germline, CDR1 is SGHRS and CDR2 YFSETQ. The CDR3 here is CASSLDPDNTEAFF. The CDR3 DNA reads TGCGCCAGCAGCTTGGACCCAGATAACACTGAAGCTTTCTTT.

The chain couples TRBV7-8 to TRBJ1-1; perhaps TRBD1 as D (6 bases). Germline assignment: CDR1 SGHVS and CDR2 FQNEAQ. Trimming shortened V by 1 base and J by 1 base, and 7 bases separated the two germline ends. CDR3 length equals 14 residues. Written as DNA, the CDR3 is TGTGCCAGCAGCTTAGGGACAGAGAACACTGAAGCTTTCTTT. It translates to CASSLGTENTEAFF.

CDR3 sequence reads: CASSREEGLNTGELFF. The CDR3 DNA is TGCGCCAGCAGCCGAGAGGAGGGGTTGAACACCGGGGAGCTGTTTTTT. The chain has TRBV4-3 and TRBJ2-2; a weak D match, TRBD2 (6 bases). V lost 4 bases and J lost 1, with 13 bases in between. Germline-derived CDR1 and CDR2 are LGHNA and YSLEER. The CDR3 covers 16 residues.

This chain joins TRBV5-1 and TRBJ2-1; D not certain. The germline V gene encodes CDR1 SGHRS and CDR2 YFSETQ. Trimming removed 0 bases at V and 4 bases at J, with 11 bases between. This CDR3 has 15 amino acids. The chain's CDR3 is CASSLAGASYNEQFF. As DNA, the CDR3 is TGCGCCAGCAGCTTGGCGGGTGCTTCGTACAATGAGCAGTTCTTC.

The chain couples TRBV7-2 to TRBJ2-7, with D possibly being TRBD2 (7 bases). CDR1 is SGHTA and CDR2 is FQGNSA in the germline V gene. The CDR3 consists of 14 residues. V gave up 3 bases and J gave up 6 bases, with 15 bases separating them. In nucleotides, the CDR3 is TGTGCCAGCAGCTTTTTTAGGGGGGGTGGCGAGCAGTACTTC. It specifies CASSFFRGGGEQYF.

The chain recombines TRBV18 with TRBJ2-1; D is possibly TRBD1 (5 bases). The CDR3 totals 14 residues. From germline, CDR1 is KGHSH and CDR2 LQKENI. The V gene lost 6 bases and the J gene lost 4 bases, with 13 bases spanning the gap. In nucleotides, the CDR3 is TGTGCCAGCTCCAGGGAAGACCCTTACAATGAGCAGTTCTTC. This encodes CASSREDPYNEQFF.

This chain joins TRBV30 and TRBJ1-1, with D tentatively TRBD1 (5 bases). In germline, CDR1 is GTSNPN, CDR2 SVGIG (reference sequence). The V end lost 5 bases, the J end lost 5 bases, and 9 bases lay between the germline ends. This CDR3 spans 11 amino acids. This chain's CDR3 is CAWQGWTEAFF. The CDR3 coding sequence is TGTGCCTGGCAGGGTTGGACTGAAGCTTTCTTT. Supplemented by reference TRBV30 and TRBJ1-1, the full variable domain reads SQTIHQWPATLVQPVGSPLSLECTVEGTSNPNLYWYRQAAGRGLQLLFYSVGIGQISSEVPQNLSASRPQDRQFILSSKKLLLSDSGFYLCAWQGWTEAFFGQGTRLTVV.

CDR3 DNA sequence: TGTGCCAGCAGTTCGCCGGGACATCTCGACGAGCAGTACTTC. Translated, it gives CASSSPGHLDEQYF. The V and J genes are TRBV6-5 and TRBJ2-7, with D perhaps TRBD1 (6 bases). Looked up from germline, CDR1 is MNHEY and CDR2 is SVGAGI. V was pared by 4 bases and J by 5 bases, with 15 bases between. This CDR3 comprises 14 residues.

CDR3 DNA: TGTGCCAGCTCGCTAGCGGTCTACAATGAGCAGTTCTTC. Translated: CASSLAVYNEQFF. This chain joins TRBV27 and TRBJ2-1; 7 bases are a match to TRBD2. This CDR3 has 13 residues. Losses at the gene ends were 8 bases for V and 3 bases for J; bases not matched to a gene: 4. The germline CDR1 and CDR2 sequences are MNHEY and SMNVEV (reference sequence).

The CDR3 DNA follows: TGTGCCAGCAGTTACACATGGACGGGAGGCCGCTACGAGCAGTACTTC. It codes for CASSYTWTGGRYEQYF. The rearrangement uses TRBV6-5 and TRBJ2-7; 7 bases align to TRBD2. V gave up 2 bases and J gave up 3 bases; unmatched junction bases: 10. The V gene's germline CDR1 is MNHEY and CDR2 SVGAGI. The CDR3 runs to 16 residues.

The genes are TRBV7-6 and TRBJ2-3, with 8 bases aligning to TRBD2. The V and J ends lost 8 bases and 11 bases, in that order; junction bases with no gene match: 15. Germline-derived CDR1 and CDR2 are SGHVS and FNYEAQ. This CDR3 contains 14 residues. The CDR3 DNA reads as TGTGCCAGCGGACCCGGGACCTCCGGGAGGGGGCAGTATTTT. As protein: CASGPGTSGRGQYF.

This chain uses TRBV4-1 with TRBJ1-4; 7 bases are shared with TRBD1. V gave up 6 bases and J gave up 0 bases; unmatched junction bases: 10. The CDR3 is 17 amino acids. Looked up from germline, CDR1 is MGHRA and CDR2 is YSYEKL. The CDR3 loop reads CASSEGRGRTTNEKLFF. The CDR3 nucleotides read TGCGCCAGCAGTGAGGGCAGGGGGAGGACAACTAATGAAAAACTGTTTTTT.

The chain combines TRBV3-1 (or the pseudogene TRBV3-2) with TRBJ2-7; 9 positions agree with TRBD2. J gave up 2 bases and V 3 bases, and 2 bases lay outside the gene matches. The CDR3 sequence is 14 residues long. Germline V lookup: CDR1 LGHDT, CDR2 YNNKEL (reference sequence). The CDR3 protein is CASSQTSGAYEQYF. The CDR3, as DNA: TGTGCCAGCAGCCAGACTAGCGGAGCCTACGAGCAGTACTTC.

This chain links TRBV12-3 or TRBV12-4 with TRBJ2-2, with D possibly matching TRBD2 (5 bases). The CDR3 spans 13 residues. With 6 bases removed from V and 6 bases from J, the gap between germline ends came to 11 bases. The CDR3 nucleotides read TGTGCCAGCAGAGTTTCTAGCCCCGGGGAGCTGTTTTTT. This translates into CASRVSSPGELFF.

V and J are TRBV30 and TRBJ1-2; 8 positions agree with TRBD1. Germline CDR1 and CDR2: GTSNPN and SVGIG (reference sequence). The CDR3 extends over 15 amino acids. Trimming removed 5 bases from V and 5 bases from J; junction bases left unmatched: 13. The CDR3 spells CAWERTGTPSYGYTF. CDR3 DNA: TGTGCCTGGGAAAGGACAGGGACGCCCTCTTATGGCTACACCTTC.

The rearrangement links TRBV11-2 to TRBJ2-5; TRBD2 matches at 7 bases. Trimming removed 1 base from V and 4 bases from J; junction bases left unmatched: 18. CDR1 is SGHAT, CDR2 FQNNGV, per germline. The CDR3 covers 19 residues. This CDR3 is CASSLVLVMGLSHSETQYF. CDR3 nucleotides: TGTGCCAGCAGCTTAGTCCTAGTTATGGGACTATCACACTCAGAGACCCAGTACTTC.

This clone was seen just once. This sequence joins TRBV7-6 and TRBJ2-1; 10 bases match TRBD2. V gave up 0 bases and J gave up 6 bases; unmatched junction bases: 5. This CDR3 spans 16 amino acids. Germline loops: CDR1 SGHVS, CDR2 FNYEAQ. CDR3 sequence (DNA): TGTGCCAGCAGCTTAGCCAGGACTAGCGGCAGCAATGAGCAGTTCTTC. It translates to CASSLARTSGSNEQFF.